This T cell receptor beta chain was obtained from a study of shared clonotypes between healthy human individuals. Positively selected for CCR7, the CD45RO-negative cells used as naive CD8 cells excluded terminally differentiated effector memory CD45RA+ cells. The CDR3 consists of 15 residues. From germline, CDR1 is SQVTM and CDR2 ANQGSEA. V shed 4 bases and J 0 bases; nucleotides not matched to a gene: 7. Here immunoSEQ multiplex PCR was the method, and the copy in TCRdb shows in-frame clones only, minus some. Of about 680,000 clones detected, 90% to 95% appear once; the ten largest clones hold 24%. This chain connects TRBV29-1 to TRBJ2-3; TRBD1 matches 7 bases. This receptor was identified in a man aged 25-40 years in good health. Sequenced input: naive CD8+ T cells sorted from blood. CDR3 coding DNA: TGCAGCGTTGTGGTCAGGGGGTCGAGCACAGATACGCAGTATTTT. As protein: CSVVVRGSSTDTQYF.